Included here is one TCR beta chain sequence, with context. Its antigen is still unknown. Cells designated naive CD8 were CD45RO-negative and were positively selected for CCR7, with terminally differentiated effector memory CD45RA+ cells excluded. This sample stems from a study of shared clonotypes between healthy human individuals. Broader study findings: Sequencing depth was expected to affect clonotype sharing among donors.

Here immunoSEQ multiplex PCR was the method, and the copy in TCRdb shows in-frame clones only, minus some. Among 1.5 million to 2.5 million clones listed, about 94% were seen once. Losses at the gene ends were 6 bases for V and 5 bases for J; bases not matched to a gene: 14. The length of the CDR3 is 16 residues. Germline assignment: CDR1 MNHEY and CDR2 SMNVEV (reference sequence). V is TRBV27 and J is TRBJ1-1; 8 positions agree with TRBD1. Sequencing used naive CD8+ T cells sorted from blood. This TCR was sampled from a man aged 18 to 29 in good health. The CDR3 bases are TGTGCCAGCAGAGATACCCTACTGACAGGGGTAACTGAAGCTTTCTTT. Its protein product is CASRDTLLTGVTEAFF.